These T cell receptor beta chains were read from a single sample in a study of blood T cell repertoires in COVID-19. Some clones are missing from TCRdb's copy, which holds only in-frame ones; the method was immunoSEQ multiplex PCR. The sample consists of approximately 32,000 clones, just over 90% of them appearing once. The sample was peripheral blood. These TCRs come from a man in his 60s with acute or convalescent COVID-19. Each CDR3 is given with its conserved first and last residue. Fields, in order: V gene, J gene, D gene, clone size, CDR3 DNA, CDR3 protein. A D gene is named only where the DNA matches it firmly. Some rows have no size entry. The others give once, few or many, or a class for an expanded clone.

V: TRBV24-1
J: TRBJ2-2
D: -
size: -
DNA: TGTGCCACCAGTTCCCCGGTCACCGGGGAGCTGTTTTTT
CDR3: CATSSPVTGELFF

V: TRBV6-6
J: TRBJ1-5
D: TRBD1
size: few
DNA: TGTGCCAGCACCCTACAGACACAGGGGCAGGGTCAGCCCCAGCATTTT
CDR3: CASTLQTQGQGQPQHF

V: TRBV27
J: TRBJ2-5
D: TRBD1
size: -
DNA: TGTGCCAGCAGTATTCGGACAGGAATCCAAGAGACCCAGTACTTC
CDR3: CASSIRTGIQETQYF

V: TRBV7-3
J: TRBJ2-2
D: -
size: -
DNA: TGTGCCAGCAGCTTAACTAGCGTAGGGGGGGAGCTGTTTTTT
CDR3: CASSLTSVGGELFF

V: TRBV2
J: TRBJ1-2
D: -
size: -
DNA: TGTGCCAGCAGCCGACTGGATCAGCCACTGAATGGCTACACCTTC
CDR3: CASSRLDQPLNGYTF

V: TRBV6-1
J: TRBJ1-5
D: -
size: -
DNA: TGTGCCAGCAGTGAAGCGCCGGATCAGCCCCAGCATTTT
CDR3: CASSEAPDQPQHF

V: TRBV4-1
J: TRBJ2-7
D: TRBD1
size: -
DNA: TGCGCCAGCAGCCAAGATCGTACGGGGACAGGGGGTCCCGACGAGCAGTACTTC
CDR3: CASSQDRTGTGGPDEQYF

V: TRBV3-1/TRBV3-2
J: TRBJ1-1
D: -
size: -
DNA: TGTGCCAGCAGCCCTTTCACAGGGAGTCGGACTGAAGCTTTCTTT
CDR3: CASSPFTGSRTEAFF

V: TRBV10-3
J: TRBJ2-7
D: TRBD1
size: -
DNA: TGTGCCATCAGTGGTGGACAGGGCCTCTCCTACGAGCAGTACTTC
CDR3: CAISGGQGLSYEQYF

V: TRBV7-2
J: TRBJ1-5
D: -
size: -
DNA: TGTGCCAGCAGTCTAAGTAGCAATCAGCCCCAGCATTTT
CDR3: CASSLSSNQPQHF

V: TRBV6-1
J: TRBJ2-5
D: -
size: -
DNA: TGTGCCAGCAGTGAAGCGCTGGGGGGGGGCGGCGAGACCCAGTACTTC
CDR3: CASSEALGGGGETQYF

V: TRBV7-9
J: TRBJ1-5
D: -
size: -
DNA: TGTGCCAGCAGCCGTGACGGCGGCCGGGGTCAGCCCCAGCATTTT
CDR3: CASSRDGGRGQPQHF

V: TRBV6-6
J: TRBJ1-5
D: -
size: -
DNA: TGTGCCAGCAGACCAAACGAGCGAGGGAGCAATCAGCCCCAGCATTTT
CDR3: CASRPNERGSNQPQHF

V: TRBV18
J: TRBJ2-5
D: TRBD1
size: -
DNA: TGTGCCAGCTCACGGAACCCCGGGACAGGGGGACAAGAGACCCAGTACTTC
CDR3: CASSRNPGTGGQETQYF

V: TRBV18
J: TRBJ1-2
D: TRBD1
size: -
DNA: TGTGCCAGCTCACCACAAGGGGGCAGGGCTAACTATGGCTACACCTTC
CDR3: CASSPQGGRANYGYTF

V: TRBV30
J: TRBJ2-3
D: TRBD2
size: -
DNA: TGTGCCTTAAACTTAGCGGGAGGAACCACAGATACGCAGTATTTT
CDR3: CALNLAGGTTDTQYF

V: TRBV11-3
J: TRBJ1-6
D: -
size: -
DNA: TGTGCCAGCAGCTTAATCCCCCCCGATAATTCACCCCTCCACTTT
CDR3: CASSLIPPDNSPLHF

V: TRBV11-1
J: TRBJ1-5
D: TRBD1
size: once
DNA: TGTGCCAGCAGCTTAGGGACAGGGCAACCCCAGCATTTT
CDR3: CASSLGTGQPQHF

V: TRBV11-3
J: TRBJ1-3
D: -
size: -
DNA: TGTGCCAGCAGCCAACCGAGGAACTCTGGAAACACCATATATTTT
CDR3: CASSQPRNSGNTIYF

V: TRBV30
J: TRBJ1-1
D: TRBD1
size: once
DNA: TGTGCCTGGAGACAGGGGGCTGGTGAAGCTTTCTTT
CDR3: CAWRQGAGEAFF

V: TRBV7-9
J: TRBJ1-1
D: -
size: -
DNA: TGTGCCAGCAGCTCCCCGGCAGGGAATATTGGGAACACTGAAGCTTTCTTT
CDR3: CASSSPAGNIGNTEAFF

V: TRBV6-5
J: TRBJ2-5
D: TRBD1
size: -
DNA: TGTGCCAGCACCTATAACCGGGACAGACAAGAGACCCAGTACTTC
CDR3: CASTYNRDRQETQYF

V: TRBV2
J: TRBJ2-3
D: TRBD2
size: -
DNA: TGTGCCAGCCGCGGGACTAGCGGGAGAGATACGCAGTATTTT
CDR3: CASRGTSGRDTQYF

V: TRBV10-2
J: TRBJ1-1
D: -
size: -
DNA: TGCGCCAGCAGTGAAGGGAGGGGGGACATGAACACTGAAGCTTTCTTT
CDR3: CASSEGRGDMNTEAFF

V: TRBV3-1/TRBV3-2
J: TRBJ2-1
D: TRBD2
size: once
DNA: TGTGCCAGCAGCCAACTAGCGGGAGTCGGTTGCTCCTACAATGAGCAGTTCTTC
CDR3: CASSQLAGVGCSYNEQFF

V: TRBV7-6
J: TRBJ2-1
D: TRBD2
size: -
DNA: TGTGCCAGCAGCTCCTCTGGGAGCGGGAGTTGGGAGCAGTTCTTC
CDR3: CASSSSGSGSWEQFF

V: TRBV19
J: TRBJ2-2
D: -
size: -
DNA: TGTGCCAGTTGGCTAGGCGGGGAGCTGTTTTTT
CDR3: CASWLGGELFF

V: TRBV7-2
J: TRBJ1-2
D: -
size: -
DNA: TGTGCCAGCAGCTTACCCAACCTCGAGGGAGGCTACACCTTC
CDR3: CASSLPNLEGGYTF

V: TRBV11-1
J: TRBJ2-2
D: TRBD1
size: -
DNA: TGTGCCAGCAGCTTATTCGGACAGGGGGCGGTCGGGGAGCTGTTTTTT
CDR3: CASSLFGQGAVGELFF

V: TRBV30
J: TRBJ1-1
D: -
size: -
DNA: TGTGCCTGGACAGGGGCCGGGAACACTGAAGCTTTCTTT
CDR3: CAWTGAGNTEAFF

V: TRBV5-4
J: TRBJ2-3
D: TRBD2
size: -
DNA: TGTGCCAGCAGCCCTCGGACTAGCGGGAGGAGCACAGATACGCAGTATTTT
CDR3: CASSPRTSGRSTDTQYF

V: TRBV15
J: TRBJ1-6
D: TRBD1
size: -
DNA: TGTGCCACCAGCAGAGATACCCAGGGGGGATCACCCCTCCACTTT
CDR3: CATSRDTQGGSPLHF

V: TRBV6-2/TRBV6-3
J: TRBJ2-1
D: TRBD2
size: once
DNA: TGTGCCAGCAGCTTCGTAGCGGGAGGGCCGGAGGCCTACAATGAGCAGTTCTTC
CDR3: CASSFVAGGPEAYNEQFF

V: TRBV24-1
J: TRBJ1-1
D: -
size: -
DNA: TGTGCCACCACGGGTCCCGAGCCGAACACTGAAGCTTTCTTT
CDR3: CATTGPEPNTEAFF

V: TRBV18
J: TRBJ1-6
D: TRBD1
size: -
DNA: TGTGCCAGCTCACGACAGGGGGCCGGCTATAATTCACCCCTCCACTTT
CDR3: CASSRQGAGYNSPLHF

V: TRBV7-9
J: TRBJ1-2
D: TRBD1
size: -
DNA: TGTGCCAGCAGCCCAGGGGGCGCGGATGGCTACACCTTC
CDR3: CASSPGGADGYTF